This passage covers 2 T cell receptor beta chains from one sample sequenced in a study of response to subunit inactivated influenza vaccine. TCRdb used MiXCR to reprocess the RT-PCR reads, holding one entry per CDR3 protein. The profile shows fewer than 400,000 distinct CDR3 sequences, around a fifth of them singletons. Here the sequenced sample was PBMCs from blood, taken roughly 20 months after vaccination. The source is a man between 50 and 69 years old who received an inactivated influenza vaccine.

This clonotype was counted a few times. The V call is TRBV29-1, the J call TRBJ1-1; D unclear. The CDR3 runs 12 residues. CDR1 and CDR2 (germline): SQVTM, ANQGSEA. V shed 3 bases and J shed 6 bases, with 11 bases lying between them. This chain's CDR3 is CSVEKTTAEAFF. The CDR3 DNA sequence: TGCAGCGTTGAGAAGACGACCGCTGAAGCTTTCTTT.

This clonotype has a handful of counts. This rearrangement joins TRBV9 to TRBJ1-6; 9 positions match TRBD1. The CDR3 has 14 residues. Losses at the gene ends were 2 bases for V and 9 bases for J; bases not matched to a gene: 3. Germline V gene sequence: CDR1 SGDLS, CDR2 YYNGEE. DNA of the CDR3: TGTGCCAGCAGCGTTGGGACAGGGATTTCACCCCTCCACTTT. This translates into CASSVGTGISPLHF.